The 29 T cell receptor beta chains listed next were all sequenced from one sample in a study of beta chain features in type 1 diabetes. Isolated RNA was reverse transcribed in full, so expressed TCRB transcripts were sequenced. TCRdb keeps only in-frame clones here, not all; method: immunoSEQ multiplex PCR. The data contain 350,000 to 400,000 clones, around 16% of them seen just once; the ten biggest clones take up under 0.02%. The sequencing sample was made of naive CD4+ T cells from blood. Source of these receptors: a woman aged 18-29 years in good health.

This clone was observed a few times. The chain carries TRBV27 and TRBJ2-7; 7 bases match TRBD1. This CDR3 is built from 13 residues. Germline V gene data show CDR1 as MNHEY and CDR2 as SMNVEV (reference sequence). The V gene end was trimmed by 6 bases and the J gene end by 4 bases; junction bases not matched to a gene: 6. CDR3 nucleotides: TGTGCCAGCAGCAAAAAACAGGGGTACGAGCAGTACTTC. Protein: CASSKKQGYEQYF.

There are a few counts of this clone. The rearrangement joins TRBV7-7 to TRBJ2-5; D is perhaps TRBD2 (6 bases). Germline V lookup: CDR1 SSHAT, CDR2 FNYEAQ (reference sequence). The CDR3 has 13 residues. The CDR3 spells CASSRGQVETQYF. DNA of the CDR3: TGTGCTTCATCGCGGGGTCAGGTGGAGACCCAGTACTTC.

The chain recombines TRBV19 with TRBJ2-1, with 10 bases lining up with TRBD1. CDR1 and CDR2 (germline): LNHDA, SQIVND (reference sequence). J was trimmed by 7 bases and V by 3 bases; bases with no gene match: 6. The CDR3 has 15 residues. The CDR3 region has the DNA TGTGCCAGTAGTATGCCCAGGACAGGGGGAAATGAGCAGTTCTTC. Its protein is CASSMPRTGGNEQFF.

This clone was seen a few times. The chain couples TRBV29-1 to TRBJ2-7, with 12 bases fitting TRBD2. CDR3 length: 13 amino acids. The V and J ends lost 3 bases and 3 bases, in that order; junction bases with no gene match: 0. Per the germline V gene, CDR1 is SQVTM and CDR2 is ANQGSEA. The CDR3 DNA is TGCAGCGTTGAGACTAGCGGGAGCTACGAGCAGTACTTC. As protein: CSVETSGSYEQYF.

V and J are TRBV18 and TRBJ2-5, with D uncertain. Trimming stripped 0 bases from V and 3 bases from J, with 11 bases between. Germline V lookup: CDR1 KGHSH, CDR2 LQKENI. The CDR3 spans 15 residues. The CDR3 sequence: CASSPPNGFKETQYF. Written as DNA, the CDR3 is TGTGCCAGCTCACCACCAAACGGGTTTAAAGAGACCCAGTACTTC.

The chain combines TRBV28 with TRBJ2-1; no firm D call. Germline V gives CDR1 MDHEN, CDR2 SYDVKM. V lost 3 bases, J lost 1 base, and 10 bases lay in between. The CDR3 length is 15 residues. The CDR3 DNA reads TGTGCCAGCAGTTTCCGCGTGTCTTCCTACAATGAGCAGTTCTTC. Residues: CASSFRVSSYNEQFF.

This clone has just a few counts. The chain has TRBV5-4 and TRBJ2-3; D might be TRBD1 (5 bases). V shed 1 base and J shed 2 bases, with 8 bases lying between them. CDR3 length: 14 amino acids. Germline V gene sequence: CDR1 SGHNT, CDR2 YYREEE (reference sequence). The CDR3 region is CASSLYGATDTQYF. As DNA, the CDR3 is TGTGCCAGCAGCTTGTATGGGGCCACAGATACGCAGTATTTT.

V is TRBV9 and J is TRBJ2-7; D perhaps matches TRBD2 (6 bases). Germline V gene lookup returns CDR1 SGDLS and CDR2 YYNGEE. V shed 0 bases and J shed 2 bases, with 12 bases lying between them. The CDR3 totals 15 residues. CDR3: CASSVEVGRPYEQYF. CDR3 DNA: TGTGCCAGCAGCGTAGAAGTCGGGAGACCCTACGAGCAGTACTTC.

About this clone itself: The junction differs from germline at one of its ends, possibly a read error. This chain links TRBV14 with TRBJ1-2; D is possibly TRBD1 (5 bases). The CDR3 has 12 residues. Per germline, CDR1 SGHDN and CDR2 FVKESK. The CDR3 is CASSPGWGRSPF. CDR3 sequence (DNA): TGTGCCAGCAGCCCTGGCTGGGGCAGGAGCCCTTTC.

The chain uses TRBV4-1 and TRBJ2-5; the D gene is possibly TRBD2 (6 bases). The J call is in doubt because the DNA end fits TRBJ2-7 better. Germline V CDR1 and CDR2: MGHRA, YSYEKL. This CDR3 region has 17 residues. CDR3 amino acids: CASSQPAGRLSSYEQYF. The CDR3 nucleotides are TGCGCCAGCAGCCAACCCGCGGGGCGTCTTAGCTCCTACGAGCAGTACTTC.

CDR3 in amino acids: CASSFTSGSVADTQYF. DNA of the CDR3: TGTGCCAGCAGCTTTACTAGCGGGAGTGTGGCAGATACGCAGTATTTT. The genes are TRBV7-2 and TRBJ2-3; 11 nucleotides match TRBD2. The CDR3 loop spans 16 amino acids. Germline values: CDR1 SGHTA, CDR2 FQGNSA. V shed 3 bases, J shed 4 bases, and the junction held 6 bases outside the gene matches.

V gene TRBV19 combines with J gene TRBJ2-7; TRBD2 matches 8 bases. Losses at the gene ends were 8 bases for V and 3 bases for J; bases not matched to a gene: 3. Germline V lookup: CDR1 LNHDA, CDR2 SQIVND (reference sequence). This CDR3 region has 12 residues. In DNA form, the CDR3 reads TGTGCCAGTGGGGGGACTAGCTACGAGCAGTACTTC. This translates into CASGGTSYEQYF.

The sample holds a few counts of this clone. This chain links TRBV29-1 with TRBJ2-7; D ambiguous. The CDR3 consists of 11 residues. The germline V and J ends were trimmed by 3 bases and 1 base, with 4 bases remaining between them. Germline V gives CDR1 SQVTM, CDR2 ANQGSEA. The CDR3 nucleotides are TGCAGCGTTGAGAGGTCCTACGAGCAGTACTTC. This encodes CSVERSYEQYF.

This rearrangement joins TRBV6-5 to TRBJ2-7; 10 bases fit TRBD2. CDR1 is MNHEY, CDR2 SVGAGI, per germline. Unmatched junction bases numbered 11, after V lost 6 bases and J lost 9 bases. CDR3 length equals 14 residues. The CDR3: CASSFGLAANGQYF. Written as DNA, the CDR3 is TGTGCCAGCAGCTTCGGACTAGCGGCTAACGGGCAGTACTTC.

This chain uses TRBV18 with TRBJ2-1; 10 positions match TRBD2. V shed 1 base, J shed 5 bases, and the junction held 5 bases outside the gene matches. Germline V CDR1 and CDR2: KGHSH, LQKENI. This CDR3 contains 16 residues. CDR3 loop: CASSPRGLARDNEQFF. In DNA, the CDR3 is TGTGCCAGCTCACCACGGGGACTAGCGAGAGACAATGAGCAGTTCTTC.

This chain joins TRBV6-6 and TRBJ2-3, with D unresolved. Germline values: CDR1 MNHNY, CDR2 SVGAGI (reference sequence). V gave up 4 bases and J gave up 0 bases, with 11 bases separating them. This CDR3 region has 15 residues. Here the CDR3 DNA reads TGTGCCAGCAGTTTCTTCAGTTATAGCACAGATACGCAGTATTTT. It yields the protein CASSFFSYSTDTQYF.

This clone was seen a few times. The chain joins TRBV29-1 to TRBJ2-7, with TRBD2 matching over 9 bases. Per the germline V gene, CDR1 is SQVTM and CDR2 is ANQGSEA. The CDR3 loop spans 13 amino acids. The V gene end was trimmed by 6 bases and the J gene end by 2 bases; junction bases not matched to a gene: 5. The CDR3 region is CSVRLAGPYEQYF. The DNA for the CDR3 is TGCAGCGTGAGGCTAGCGGGGCCCTACGAGCAGTACTTC.

The V and J genes are TRBV19 and TRBJ2-5; 11 nucleotides line up with TRBD2. V lost 9 bases, J lost 2 bases, and 8 bases stayed unmatched. The CDR3 runs to 15 residues. Germline lookup yields CDR1 LNHDA and CDR2 SQIVND (reference sequence). The CDR3 DNA is TGTGCCAGCACCCGAAGACTAGCGGGGCAAGAGACCCAGTACTTC. This codes for CASTRRLAGQETQYF.

The chain recombines TRBV18 with TRBJ2-1; 9 bases map to TRBD1. CDR3 length equals 16 residues. The V segment lost 6 bases and the J segment 4 bases; nucleotides outside the gene matches: 10. CDR1 KGHSH and CDR2 LQKENI come from the germline V gene. The CDR3 reads CASSPLGTGIYNEQFF. In DNA, the CDR3 is TGTGCCAGCTCCCCCCTGGGGACAGGGATATACAATGAGCAGTTCTTC.

The chain is built from TRBV5-6 and TRBJ1-3; D gene ambiguous. The ends were cut back, 3 bases at V and 0 bases at J, with 13 bases in the middle. The CDR3 covers 16 residues. The germline V gene has CDR1 SGHDT and CDR2 YYEEEE. CDR3 protein: CASSSPSSGSGNTIYF. The CDR3 coding sequence is TGTGCCAGCAGCTCCCCTTCGAGCGGCTCTGGAAACACCATATATTTT.

This chain connects TRBV28 to TRBJ2-7, with D possibly matching TRBD1 (5 bases). Germline V lookup: CDR1 MDHEN, CDR2 SYDVKM. The CDR3 consists of 12 residues. Trimming pared 6 bases from V and 6 bases from J, leaving 12 bases between. The CDR3 DNA follows: TGTGCCAGCAGGTCTCAGGGCTTCGAGCAGTACTTC. Its translation is CASRSQGFEQYF.

The chain has TRBV5-4 and TRBJ2-5, with TRBD2 as a possible D gene (5 bases). Trimming removed 4 bases from V and 1 base from J, with 20 bases in between. The V gene's germline CDR1 is SGHNT and CDR2 YYREEE (reference sequence). The CDR3 loop spans 17 amino acids. The CDR3 DNA follows: TGTGCCAGCAGCGCCCCCACCGGGGTCACCAGCCAAGAGACCCAGTACTTC. This translates into CASSAPTGVTSQETQYF.

As for this clone: The sample has other DNA sequences that encode this CDR3 too. V usage is TRBV28 and J usage is TRBJ1-2; D is undetermined. Germline V CDR1 and CDR2: MDHEN, SYDVKM. CDR3 length: 12 amino acids. V shed 5 bases and J shed 0 bases, with 4 bases lying between them. The CDR3, as DNA: TGTGCCAGCAGTCCCTCTAACTATGGCTACACCTTC. Its translation is CASSPSNYGYTF.

The chain joins TRBV5-1 to TRBJ1-4; D might be TRBD1 (6 bases). V shed 2 bases and J shed 4 bases, with 12 bases lying between them. This CDR3 has 15 residues. Germline V gene data show CDR1 as SGHRS and CDR2 as YFSETQ. The CDR3 is CASSLGGRNNEKLFF. The CDR3 DNA follows: TGCGCCAGCAGCTTAGGGGGACGGAATAATGAAAAACTGTTTTTT.

This clone was seen a handful of times. This sequence joins TRBV18 and TRBJ2-3; 9 bases align to TRBD1. V dropped 1 base and J dropped 0; count of bases not matched to a gene: 2. This CDR3 is built from 16 residues. Germline CDR1 KGHSH, CDR2 LQKENI. Written as DNA, the CDR3 is TGTGCCAGCTCACCACGCGGACAGGGGAGCACAGATACGCAGTATTTT. Residues: CASSPRGQGSTDTQYF.

There are a few counts of this clone. The V call is TRBV18, the J call TRBJ2-7, with 7 bases identical to TRBD1. V gave up 3 bases and J gave up 3 bases; unmatched junction bases: 8. Germline V gene sequence: CDR1 KGHSH, CDR2 LQKENI. The CDR3 sequence is 15 residues long. This CDR3 is CASSPDRQGYYEQYF. CDR3 sequence (DNA): TGTGCCAGCTCACCGGACCGACAGGGCTACTACGAGCAGTACTTC.

This rearrangement joins TRBV28 to TRBJ1-2; D unclear. V was cut by 7 bases and J by 5 bases, with 8 bases left in between. Germline values: CDR1 MDHEN, CDR2 SYDVKM. This CDR3 is 11 amino acids long. CDR3: CASTSQYGYTF. The CDR3 DNA sequence: TGTGCCAGCACCTCACAGTATGGCTACACCTTC.

For this clone: Different DNA sequences within this sample yield the same CDR3. The V gene is TRBV7-2, the J gene TRBJ2-1, with TRBD1 as a possible D gene (6 bases). Germline V gives CDR1 SGHTA, CDR2 FQGNSA. Trimming left V 0 bases short and J 7 bases short, with 7 bases between. The CDR3 sequence is 13 residues long. CDR3 sequence: CASSLAGGNEQFF. In nucleotides, the CDR3 is TGTGCCAGCAGCTTAGCAGGGGGTAATGAGCAGTTCTTC.

The CDR3 DNA is TGCGCCAGCAGCCAAGCCACTGCACAAGAGACCCAGTACTTC. It codes for CASSQATAQETQYF. The rearrangement links TRBV4-1 to TRBJ2-5; no clear D. V lost 1 base and J lost 2, with 8 bases in between. Per the germline V gene, CDR1 is MGHRA and CDR2 is YSYEKL. The CDR3 covers 14 residues.